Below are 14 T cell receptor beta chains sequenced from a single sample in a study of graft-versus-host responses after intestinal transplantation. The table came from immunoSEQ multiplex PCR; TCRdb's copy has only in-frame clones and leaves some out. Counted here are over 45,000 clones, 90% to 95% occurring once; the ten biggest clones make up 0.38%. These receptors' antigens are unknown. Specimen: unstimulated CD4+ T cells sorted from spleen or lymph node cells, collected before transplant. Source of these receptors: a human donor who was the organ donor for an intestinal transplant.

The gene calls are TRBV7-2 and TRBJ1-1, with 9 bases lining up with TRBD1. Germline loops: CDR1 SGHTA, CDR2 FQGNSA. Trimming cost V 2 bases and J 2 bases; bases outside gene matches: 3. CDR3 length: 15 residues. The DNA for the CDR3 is TGTGCCAGCAGCTTAACAGGGGGCATCAACACTGAAGCTTTCTTT. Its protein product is CASSLTGGINTEAFF.

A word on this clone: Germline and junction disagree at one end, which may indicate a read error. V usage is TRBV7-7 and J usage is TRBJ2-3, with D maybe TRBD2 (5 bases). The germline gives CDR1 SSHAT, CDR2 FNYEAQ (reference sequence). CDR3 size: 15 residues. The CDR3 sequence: CASSVSPGSTDTQYF. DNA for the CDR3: TGTGCTAGCAGCGTAAGCCCGGGGAGCACAGATACGCAGTATTTT.

CDR3 nucleotides: TGTGCCAGCAGCCCGACAGGGTTGAAACTTAGTGAAGCTTTCTTT. As protein: CASSPTGLKLSEAFF. The chain couples TRBV7-2 to TRBJ1-1; 7 bases are a match to TRBD1. V dropped 5 bases and J dropped 7; count of bases not matched to a gene: 13. The germline V gene has CDR1 SGHTA and CDR2 FQGNSA. The CDR3 sequence is 15 residues long.

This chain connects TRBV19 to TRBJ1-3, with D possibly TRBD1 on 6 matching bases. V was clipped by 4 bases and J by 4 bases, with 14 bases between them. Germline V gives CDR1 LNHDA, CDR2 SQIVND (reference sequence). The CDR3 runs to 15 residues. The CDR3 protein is CASSKNRVPGNTIYF. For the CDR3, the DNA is TGTGCCAGTAGTAAAAACAGGGTTCCCGGAAACACCATATATTTT.

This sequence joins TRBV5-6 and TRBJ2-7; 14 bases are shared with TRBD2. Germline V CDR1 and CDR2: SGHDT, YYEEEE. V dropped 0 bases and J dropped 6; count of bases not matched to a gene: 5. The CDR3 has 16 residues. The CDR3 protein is CASSLAGGLAGGEQYF. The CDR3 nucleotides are TGTGCCAGCAGCTTGGCCGGAGGACTAGCGGGGGGCGAGCAGTACTTC.

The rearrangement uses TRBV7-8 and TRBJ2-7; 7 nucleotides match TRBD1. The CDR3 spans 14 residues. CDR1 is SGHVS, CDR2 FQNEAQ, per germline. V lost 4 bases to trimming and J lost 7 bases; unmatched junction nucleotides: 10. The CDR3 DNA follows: TGTGCCAGCAGCTCAAGACAGGGTACGAGGGAGCAGTACTTC. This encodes CASSSRQGTREQYF. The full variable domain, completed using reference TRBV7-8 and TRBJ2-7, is GAGVSQSPRYKVAKRGQDVALRCDPISGHVSLFWYQQALGQGPEFLTYFQNEAQLDKSGLPSDRFFAERPEGSVSTLKIQRTQQEDSAVYLCASSSRQGTREQYFGPGTRLTVT.

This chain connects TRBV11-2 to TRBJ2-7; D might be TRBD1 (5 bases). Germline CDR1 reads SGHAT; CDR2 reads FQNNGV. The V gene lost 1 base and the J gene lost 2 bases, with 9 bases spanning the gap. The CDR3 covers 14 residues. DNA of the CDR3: TGTGCCAGCAGCTTAGGGACAAAAACCTACGAGCAGTACTTC. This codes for CASSLGTKTYEQYF.

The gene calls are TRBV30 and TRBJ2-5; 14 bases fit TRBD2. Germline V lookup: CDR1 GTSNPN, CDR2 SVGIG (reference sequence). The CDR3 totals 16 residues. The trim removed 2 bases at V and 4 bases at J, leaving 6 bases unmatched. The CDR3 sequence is CAWSQGLAGAGETQYF. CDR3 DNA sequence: TGTGCCTGGAGTCAGGGACTAGCGGGGGCGGGAGAGACCCAGTACTTC. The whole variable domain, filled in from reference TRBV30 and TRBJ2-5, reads SQTIHQWPATLVQPVGSPLSLECTVEGTSNPNLYWYRQAAGRGLQLLFYSVGIGQISSEVPQNLSASRPQDRQFILSSKKLLLSDSGFYLCAWSQGLAGAGETQYFGPGTRLLVL.

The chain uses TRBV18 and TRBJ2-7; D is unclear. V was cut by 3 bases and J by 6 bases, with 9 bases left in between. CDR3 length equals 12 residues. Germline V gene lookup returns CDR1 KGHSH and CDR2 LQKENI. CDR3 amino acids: CASSPTGREQYF. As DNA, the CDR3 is TGTGCCAGCTCACCGACGGGTCGCGAGCAGTACTTC.

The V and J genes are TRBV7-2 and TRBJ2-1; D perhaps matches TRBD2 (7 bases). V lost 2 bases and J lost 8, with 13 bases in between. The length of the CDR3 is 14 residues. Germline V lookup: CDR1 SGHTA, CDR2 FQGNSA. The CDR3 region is CASSLLGGGDEQFF. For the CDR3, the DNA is TGTGCCAGCAGCTTATTGGGCGGGGGCGATGAGCAGTTCTTC.

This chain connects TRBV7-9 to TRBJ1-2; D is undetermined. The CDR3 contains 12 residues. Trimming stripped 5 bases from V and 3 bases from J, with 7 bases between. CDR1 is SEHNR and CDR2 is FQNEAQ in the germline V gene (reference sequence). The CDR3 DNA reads TGTGCCAGCAGCGTTCGGGACTATGGCTACACCTTC. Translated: CASSVRDYGYTF.

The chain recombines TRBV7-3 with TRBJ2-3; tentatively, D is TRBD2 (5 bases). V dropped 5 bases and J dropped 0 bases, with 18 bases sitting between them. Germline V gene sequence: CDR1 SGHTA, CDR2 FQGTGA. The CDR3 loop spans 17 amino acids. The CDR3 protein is CASSLRGAVGSTDTQYF. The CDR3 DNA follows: TGTGCCAGCAGCCTACGGGGTGCTGTTGGAAGCACAGATACGCAGTATTTT.

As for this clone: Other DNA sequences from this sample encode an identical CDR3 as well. CDR3 sequence reads: CASSQEYLAANTGELFF. The CDR3 nucleotides are TGCGCCAGCAGCCAAGAATACCTAGCCGCGAACACCGGGGAGCTGTTTTTT. The chain carries TRBV4-1 and TRBJ2-2, with a possible D match to TRBD2 (5 bases). Trimming left V 0 bases short and J 0 bases short, with 11 bases between. The CDR3 totals 17 residues. The germline CDR1 and CDR2 sequences are MGHRA and YSYEKL.

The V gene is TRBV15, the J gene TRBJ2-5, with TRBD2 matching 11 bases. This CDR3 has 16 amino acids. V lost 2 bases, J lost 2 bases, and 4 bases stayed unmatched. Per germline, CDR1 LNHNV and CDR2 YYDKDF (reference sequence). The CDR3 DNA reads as TGTGCCACCAGCAGATCCGGGACTAGCGGACAAGAGACCCAGTACTTC. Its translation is CATSRSGTSGQETQYF.